The 15 T cell receptor beta chains reported below all come from one sample, sequenced in a study of blood T cell repertoires in COVID-19. Measured with immunoSEQ multiplex PCR; TCRdb has only the in-frame clones, and not every one. The sample records 150,000 to 180,000 clones, 75% to 90% being singletons. The sequenced sample consisted of peripheral blood. These receptors all come from a man aged 55 to 70 with acute or convalescent COVID-19.

J is TRBJ1-2 and V is TRBV3-1 (or the pseudogene TRBV3-2), with D tentatively TRBD1 (6 bases). In germline, CDR1 is LGHDT, CDR2 YNNKEL (reference sequence). Trimming stripped 3 bases from V and 9 bases from J, with 17 bases between. The CDR3 is 14 amino acids. For the CDR3, the DNA is TGTGCCAGCAGCCAGGTGCAGGGGTTCGGTCGCTACACCTTC. Translating gives CASSQVQGFGRYTF.

The gene calls are TRBV18 and TRBJ2-2, with D possibly TRBD1 on 6 matching bases. Germline assignment: CDR1 KGHSH and CDR2 LQKENI. The V gene lost 3 bases and the J gene lost 1 base, with 6 bases spanning the gap. The CDR3 extends over 14 amino acids. CDR3 DNA: TGTGCCAGCTCACCGACAGGGAACACCGGGGAGCTGTTTTTT. Residues: CASSPTGNTGELFF.

J is TRBJ1-6 and V is TRBV7-9; D unresolved. The CDR3 is 14 amino acids. The germline gives CDR1 SEHNR, CDR2 FQNEAQ (reference sequence). Trimming pared 4 bases from V and 8 bases from J, leaving 12 bases between. The CDR3 here is CASSSAAEHSPLHF. In DNA form, the CDR3 reads TGTGCCAGCAGCTCAGCGGCGGAGCATTCACCCCTCCACTTT.

The sample holds a few counts of this clone. This chain uses TRBV18 with TRBJ2-1; TRBD2 matches at 9 bases. V gave up 5 bases and J gave up 6 bases; unmatched junction bases: 11. Germline V CDR1 and CDR2: KGHSH, LQKENI. The CDR3 is 16 residues long. The CDR3 coding sequence is TGTGCCAGCTCATATATTAGCGGGAGAATATCCAATGAGCAGTTCTTC. Amino acid sequence: CASSYISGRISNEQFF.

This clone was counted a few times. The rearrangement joins TRBV4-2 to TRBJ2-2; D unclear. Trimming stripped 0 bases from V and 3 bases from J, with 5 bases between. This CDR3 comprises 14 residues. Germline CDR1 LGHNA, CDR2 YNFKEQ. The CDR3 loop is CASSQDSYTGELFF. CDR3 DNA: TGTGCCAGCAGCCAAGACTCCTACACCGGGGAGCTGTTTTTT.

V is TRBV29-1 and J is TRBJ2-7; D perhaps matches TRBD2 (6 bases). Germline CDR1 and CDR2: SQVTM and ANQGSEA. The CDR3 extends over 11 amino acids. With 6 bases removed from V and 6 bases from J, the gap between germline ends came to 12 bases. CDR3 region: CSVWLGGEQYF. The DNA of the CDR3 is TGCAGCGTGTGGCTCGGGGGCGAGCAGTACTTC.

V usage is TRBV28 and J usage is TRBJ2-7, with 7 nucleotides matching TRBD1. Germline lookup yields CDR1 MDHEN and CDR2 SYDVKM. With 7 bases clipped from V and 5 bases from J, the junction kept 8 bases outside the gene matches. This CDR3 region has 13 residues. CDR3 sequence: CASTPTGTDEQYF. For the CDR3, the DNA is TGTGCCAGCACCCCGACAGGGACGGACGAGCAGTACTTC.

The sample holds one count of this clone. V and J are TRBV28 and TRBJ2-1; 11 positions agree with TRBD1. The CDR3 extends over 16 amino acids. J lost 3 bases, V lost 6 bases, and 7 bases had no gene match. Germline V gene lookup returns CDR1 MDHEN and CDR2 SYDVKM. CDR3 bases: TGTGCCAGCAGCCCCGGGGGGACAGGGGGCTACAATGAGCAGTTCTTC. Translated, it gives CASSPGGTGGYNEQFF.

The rearrangement joins TRBV11-3 to TRBJ2-1; TRBD2 matches at 7 bases. Losses at the gene ends were 5 bases for V and 6 bases for J; bases not matched to a gene: 10. CDR3 size: 15 residues. Germline V CDR1 and CDR2: SGHNT, YENEEA. CDR3 in DNA: TGTGCCAGCAGCCAGGGAGGGCGGTCTCCCAATGAGCAGTTCTTC. Protein product: CASSQGGRSPNEQFF.

This clone came up a few times. The chain links TRBV19 to TRBJ1-5; 7 bases align to TRBD1. The CDR3 has 15 amino acids. V lost 4 bases to trimming and J lost 3 bases; unmatched junction nucleotides: 6. The germline gives CDR1 LNHDA, CDR2 SQIVND (reference sequence). CDR3: CASSRGQDFNQPQHF. DNA of the CDR3: TGTGCCAGTAGTAGAGGACAGGATTTCAATCAGCCCCAGCATTTT. Supplemented by reference TRBV19 and TRBJ1-5, the full variable domain reads DGGITQSPKYLFRKEGQNVTLSCEQNLNHDAMYWYRQDPGQGLRLIYYSQIVNDFQKGDIAEGYSVSREKKESFPLTVTSAQKNPTAFYLCASSRGQDFNQPQHFGDGTRLSIL.

The chain combines TRBV2 with TRBJ2-2; possibly TRBD2 for D (5 bases). The CDR3 loop spans 15 amino acids. Per germline, CDR1 SNHLY and CDR2 FYNNEI. V lost 7 bases and J lost 1, with 13 bases in between. CDR3 loop: CASNAEGGNTGELFF. For the CDR3, the DNA is TGTGCCAGCAATGCGGAAGGAGGGAACACCGGGGAGCTGTTTTTT.

The V call is TRBV30, the J call TRBJ1-2, with D possibly being TRBD1 (5 bases). Germline CDR1 reads GTSNPN; CDR2 reads SVGIG (reference sequence). The CDR3 loop spans 10 amino acids. V shed 8 bases and J shed 8 bases, with 12 bases lying between them. CDR3 nucleotide sequence: TGTGCCGTTAACACAGGCGGCTACACCTTC. Translation gives CAVNTGGYTF.

The gene calls are TRBV7-6 and TRBJ1-1; D gene uncertain. The CDR3 consists of 13 residues. The germline gives CDR1 SGHVS, CDR2 FNYEAQ. Trimming left V 6 bases short and J 6 bases short, with 14 bases between. CDR3 protein: CASSLIGNAEAFF. Here the CDR3 DNA reads TGTGCCAGCAGTTTAATCGGGAATGCTGAAGCTTTCTTT. Full variable domain (outside the CDR3, taken from reference TRBV7-6 and TRBJ1-1): GAGVSQSPRYKVTKRGQDVALRCDPISGHVSLYWYRQALGQGPEFLTYFNYEAQQDKSGLPNDRFSAERPEGSISTLTIQRTEQRDSAMYRCASSLIGNAEAFFGQGTRLTVV.

The chain couples TRBV5-6 to TRBJ1-3; the D gene is possibly TRBD1 (5 bases). The germline gives CDR1 SGHDT, CDR2 YYEEEE. The germline V and J ends were trimmed by 3 bases and 0 bases, with 10 bases remaining between them. The CDR3 has 15 amino acids. CDR3 sequence (DNA): TGTGCCAGCAGCTCGGTGGGGGGCTCTGGAAACACCATATATTTT. It specifies CASSSVGGSGNTIYF.

CDR3 protein: CASSTRTGGSYEQYF. CDR3 bases: TGTGCCAGCAGCACACGGACAGGGGGCTCCTACGAGCAGTACTTC. The V and J genes are TRBV7-2 and TRBJ2-7; 10 bases align to TRBD1. Germline CDR1 reads SGHTA; CDR2 reads FQGNSA. The V and J ends lost 5 bases and 0 bases, in that order; junction bases with no gene match: 4. There are 15 residues in the CDR3.